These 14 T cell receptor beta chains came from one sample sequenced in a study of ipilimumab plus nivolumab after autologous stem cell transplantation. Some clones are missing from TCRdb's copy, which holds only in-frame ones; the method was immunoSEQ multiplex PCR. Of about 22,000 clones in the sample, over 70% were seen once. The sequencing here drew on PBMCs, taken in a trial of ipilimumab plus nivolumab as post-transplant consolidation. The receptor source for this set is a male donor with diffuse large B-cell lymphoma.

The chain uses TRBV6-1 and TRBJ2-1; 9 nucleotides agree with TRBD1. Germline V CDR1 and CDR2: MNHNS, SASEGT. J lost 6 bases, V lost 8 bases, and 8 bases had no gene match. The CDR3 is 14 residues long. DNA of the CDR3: TGTGCCAGCGCAGAGACAGGGGGTCGCAATGAGCAGTTCTTC. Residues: CASAETGGRNEQFF.

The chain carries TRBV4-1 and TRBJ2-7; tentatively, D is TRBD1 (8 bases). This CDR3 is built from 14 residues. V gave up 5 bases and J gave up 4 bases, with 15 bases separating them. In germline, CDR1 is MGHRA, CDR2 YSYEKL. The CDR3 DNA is TGCGCCAGCAGCGGAACAGGGGGGGTTTACGAGCAGTACTTC. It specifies CASSGTGGVYEQYF.

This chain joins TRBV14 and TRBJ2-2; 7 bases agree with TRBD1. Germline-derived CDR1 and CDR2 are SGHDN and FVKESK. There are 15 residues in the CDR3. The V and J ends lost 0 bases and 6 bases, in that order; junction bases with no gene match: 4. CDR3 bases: TGTGCCAGCAGCCAAGAGCGGACAGGCGCCGGGGAGCTGTTTTTT. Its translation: CASSQERTGAGELFF.

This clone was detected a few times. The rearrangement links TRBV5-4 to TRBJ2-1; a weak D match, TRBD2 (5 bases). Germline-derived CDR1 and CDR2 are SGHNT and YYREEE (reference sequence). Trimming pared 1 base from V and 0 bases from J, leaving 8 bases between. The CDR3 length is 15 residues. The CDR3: CASSLRGPSYNEQFF. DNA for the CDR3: TGTGCCAGCAGCTTGCGCGGGCCCTCCTACAATGAGCAGTTCTTC.

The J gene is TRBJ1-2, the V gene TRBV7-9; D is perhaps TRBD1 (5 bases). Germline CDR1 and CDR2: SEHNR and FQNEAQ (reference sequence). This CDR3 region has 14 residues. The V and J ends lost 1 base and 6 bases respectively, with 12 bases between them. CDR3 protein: CASSLGAGGNGYTF. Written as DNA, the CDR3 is TGTGCCAGCAGCTTAGGAGCCGGGGGGAATGGCTACACCTTC. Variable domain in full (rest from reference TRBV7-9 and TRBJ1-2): DTGVSQNPRHKITKRGQNVTFRCDPISEHNRLYWYRQTLGQGPEFLTYFQNEAQLEKSRLLSDRFSAERPKGSFSTLEIQRTEQGDSAMYLCASSLGAGGNGYTFGSGTRLTVV.

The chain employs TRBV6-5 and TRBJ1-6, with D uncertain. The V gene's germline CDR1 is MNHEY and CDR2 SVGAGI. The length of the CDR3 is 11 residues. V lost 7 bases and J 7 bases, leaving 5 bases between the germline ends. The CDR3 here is CASTSNSPLHF. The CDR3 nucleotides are TGTGCCAGCACCTCCAATTCACCCCTCCACTTT.

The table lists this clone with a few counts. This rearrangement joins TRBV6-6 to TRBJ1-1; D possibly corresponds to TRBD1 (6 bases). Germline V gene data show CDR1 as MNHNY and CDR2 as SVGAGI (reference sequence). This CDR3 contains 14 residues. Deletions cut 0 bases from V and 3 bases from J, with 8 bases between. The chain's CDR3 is CASSYSSGDTEAFF. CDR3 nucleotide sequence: TGTGCCAGCAGTTACTCTTCAGGGGACACTGAAGCTTTCTTT.

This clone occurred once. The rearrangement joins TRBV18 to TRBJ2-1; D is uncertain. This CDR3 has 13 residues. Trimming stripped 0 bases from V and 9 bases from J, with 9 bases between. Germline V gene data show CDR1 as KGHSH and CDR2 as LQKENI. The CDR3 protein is CASSPPSLVEQFF. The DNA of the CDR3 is TGTGCCAGCTCACCACCTAGTCTTGTTGAGCAGTTCTTC.

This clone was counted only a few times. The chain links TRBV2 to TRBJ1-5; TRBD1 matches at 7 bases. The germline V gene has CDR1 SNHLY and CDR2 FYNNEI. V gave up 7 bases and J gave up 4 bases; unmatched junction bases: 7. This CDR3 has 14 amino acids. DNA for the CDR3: TGTGCCAGCACCGACAGGGAAGGGAATCAGCCCCAGCATTTT. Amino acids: CASTDREGNQPQHF. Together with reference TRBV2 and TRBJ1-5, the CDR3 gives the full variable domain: EPEVTQTPSHQVTQMGQEVILRCVPISNHLYFYWYRQILGQKVEFLVSFYNNEISEKSEIFDDQFSVERPDGSNFTLKIRSTKLEDSAMYFCASTDREGNQPQHFGDGTRLSIL.

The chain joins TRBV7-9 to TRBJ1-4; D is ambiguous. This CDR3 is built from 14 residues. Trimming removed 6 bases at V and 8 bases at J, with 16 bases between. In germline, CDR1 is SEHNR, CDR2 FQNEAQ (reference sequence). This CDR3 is CASRETGLREKLFF. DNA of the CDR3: TGTGCCAGCAGAGAAACGGGGTTAAGAGAAAAACTGTTTTTT.

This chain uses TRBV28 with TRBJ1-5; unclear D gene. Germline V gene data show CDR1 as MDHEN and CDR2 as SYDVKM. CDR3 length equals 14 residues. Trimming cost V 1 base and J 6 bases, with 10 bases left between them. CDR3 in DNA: TGTGCCAGCAGTTTATCCCTGTCCGGTCAGCCCCAGCATTTT. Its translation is CASSLSLSGQPQHF.

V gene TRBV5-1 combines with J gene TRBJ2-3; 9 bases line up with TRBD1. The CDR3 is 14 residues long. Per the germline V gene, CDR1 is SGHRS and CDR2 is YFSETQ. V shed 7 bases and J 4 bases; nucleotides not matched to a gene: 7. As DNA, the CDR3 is TGCGCCAGCGCCCAGGGACAGGGCTCAGATACGCAGTATTTT. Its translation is CASAQGQGSDTQYF.

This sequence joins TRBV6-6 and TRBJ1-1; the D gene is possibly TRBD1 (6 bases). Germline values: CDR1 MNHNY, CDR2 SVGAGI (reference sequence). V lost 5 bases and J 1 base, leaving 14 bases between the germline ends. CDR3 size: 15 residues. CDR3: CASSPPRGGNTEAFF. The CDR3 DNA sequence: TGTGCCAGCAGTCCCCCTAGGGGGGGGAACACTGAAGCTTTCTTT.

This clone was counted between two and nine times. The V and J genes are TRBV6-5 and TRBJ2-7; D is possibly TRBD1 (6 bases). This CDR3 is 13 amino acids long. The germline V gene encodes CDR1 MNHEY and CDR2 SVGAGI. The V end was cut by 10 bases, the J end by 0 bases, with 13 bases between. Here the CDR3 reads CATLRDNSYEQYF. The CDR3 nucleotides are TGTGCCACCCTCCGGGACAACTCCTACGAGCAGTACTTC.